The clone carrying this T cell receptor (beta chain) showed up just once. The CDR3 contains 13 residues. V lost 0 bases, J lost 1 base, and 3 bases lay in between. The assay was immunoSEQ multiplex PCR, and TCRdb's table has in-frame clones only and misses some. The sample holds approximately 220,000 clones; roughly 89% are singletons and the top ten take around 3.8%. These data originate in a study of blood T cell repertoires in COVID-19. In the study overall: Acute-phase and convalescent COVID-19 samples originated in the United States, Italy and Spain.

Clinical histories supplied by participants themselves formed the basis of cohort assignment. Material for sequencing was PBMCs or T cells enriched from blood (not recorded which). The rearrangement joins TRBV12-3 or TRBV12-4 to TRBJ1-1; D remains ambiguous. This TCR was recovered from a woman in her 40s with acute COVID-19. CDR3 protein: CASSLAWNTEAFF. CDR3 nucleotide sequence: TGTGCCAGCAGTTTAGCCTGGAACACTGAAGCTTTCTTT.